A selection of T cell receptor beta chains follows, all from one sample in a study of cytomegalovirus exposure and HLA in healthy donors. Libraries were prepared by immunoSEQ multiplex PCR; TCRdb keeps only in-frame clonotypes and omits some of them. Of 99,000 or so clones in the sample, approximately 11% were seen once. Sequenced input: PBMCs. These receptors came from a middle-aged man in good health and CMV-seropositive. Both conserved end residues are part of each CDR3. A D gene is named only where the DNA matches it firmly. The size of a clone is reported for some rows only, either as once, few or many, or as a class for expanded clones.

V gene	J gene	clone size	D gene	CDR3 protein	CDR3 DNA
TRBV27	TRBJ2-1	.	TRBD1	CASSLDGTGRYNEQFF	TGTGCCAGCAGTTTAGATGGGACAGGGAGATACAATGAGCAGTTCTTC
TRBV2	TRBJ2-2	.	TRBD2	CASSGLAGFTGELFF	TGTGCCAGCAGTGGACTAGCGGGTTTCACCGGGGAGCTGTTTTTT
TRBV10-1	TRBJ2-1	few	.	CASSRDSRPPGNEQFF	TGCGCCAGCAGCCGGGACTCAAGACCTCCGGGCAATGAGCAGTTCTTC
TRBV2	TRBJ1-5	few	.	CASSEAGEQPQHF	TGTGCCAGCAGTGAAGCAGGAGAACAGCCCCAGCATTTT
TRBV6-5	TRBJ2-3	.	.	CASRTADGSVTQYF	TGTGCCAGCAGAACCGCGGACGGGAGCGTTACGCAGTATTTT
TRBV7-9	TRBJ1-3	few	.	CASNTTGLGNTIYF	TGTGCCAGCAACACAACAGGGCTCGGAAACACCATATATTTT
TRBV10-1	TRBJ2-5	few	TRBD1	CASSPGQGPQETQYF	TGCGCCAGCAGTCCGGGACAGGGGCCACAAGAGACCCAGTACTTC
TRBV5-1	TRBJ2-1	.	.	CASDHGTFSNEQFF	TGCGCCAGCGACCACGGGACTTTCTCGAATGAGCAGTTCTTC
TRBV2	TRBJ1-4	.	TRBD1	CASSTDRVGLFF	TGTGCCAGCAGCACGGACAGGGTGGGACTGTTTTTT
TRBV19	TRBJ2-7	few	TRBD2	CASSRTSGSPEQYF	TGTGCCAGTAGTCGGACTAGCGGGAGCCCCGAGCAGTACTTC
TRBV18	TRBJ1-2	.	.	CASSLRMETNYGYTF	TGTGCCAGCTCACTTAGGATGGAGACTAACTATGGCTACACCTTC
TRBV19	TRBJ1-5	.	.	CASSEGVGNQPQHF	TGTGCCAGTAGTGAGGGGGTTGGCAATCAGCCCCAGCATTTT
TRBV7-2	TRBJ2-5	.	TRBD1	CASSSDRGPETQYF	TGTGCCAGCAGTTCCGACAGGGGTCCAGAGACCCAGTACTTC
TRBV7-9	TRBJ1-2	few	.	CASSLDGQGNYGYTF	TGTGCCAGCAGCTTAGATGGGCAGGGGAACTATGGCTACACCTTC
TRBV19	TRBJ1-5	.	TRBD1	CASSLGTGSYQPQHF	TGTGCCAGTAGCCTTGGGACAGGTTCTTATCAGCCCCAGCATTTT
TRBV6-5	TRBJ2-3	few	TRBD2	CASSRTRGTDTQYF	TGTGCCAGCAGTAGGACTAGGGGCACAGATACGCAGTATTTT
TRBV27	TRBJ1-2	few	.	CASSFRGIDGYTF	TGTGCCAGCAGTTTCAGGGGAATTGATGGCTACACCTTC
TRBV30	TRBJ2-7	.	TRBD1	CAWSRDRGYEQYF	TGTGCCTGGAGCCGGGACAGGGGATACGAGCAGTACTTC
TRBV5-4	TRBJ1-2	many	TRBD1	CASSLRDRANYGYTF	TGTGCCAGCAGCCTCCGGGACAGGGCTAACTATGGCTACACCTTC
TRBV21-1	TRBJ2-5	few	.	CASSKGAPLAGEETQYF	TGTGCCAGCAGCAAAGGGGCCCCACTAGCGGGAGAGGAGACCCAGTACTTC